A single sample gave rise to the 2 T cell receptor beta chains below, sequenced in a study of blood T cell repertoires in COVID-19. Some clones are missing from TCRdb's copy, which holds only in-frame ones; the method was immunoSEQ multiplex PCR. The data hold 150,000 to 200,000 clones, with about 86% observed a single time. Input material: peripheral blood. Receptors were obtained from a woman aged 70-85 years with acute or convalescent COVID-19.

The chain carries TRBV19 and TRBJ2-2, with 7 bases fitting TRBD2. The J segment lost 3 bases and the V segment lost 1 base, leaving 5 bases of the junction unmatched. The CDR3 spans 16 residues. Germline V gives CDR1 LNHDA, CDR2 SQIVND (reference sequence). The CDR3 coding sequence is TGTGCCAGTAGTATAGGGAGTAGCGGGTACACCGGGGAGCTGTTTTTT. Translating it yields CASSIGSSGYTGELFF.

V usage is TRBV19 and J usage is TRBJ1-5; 10 bases are a match to TRBD1. CDR1 is LNHDA and CDR2 is SQIVND in the germline V gene (reference sequence). There are 14 residues in the CDR3. Trimming removed 9 bases from V and 4 bases from J; junction bases left unmatched: 6. The CDR3 is CASTGTGANQPQHF. Written as DNA, the CDR3 is TGTGCCAGCACCGGGACAGGGGCAAATCAGCCCCAGCATTTT.